This T cell receptor (beta chain) derives from a study of response to subunit inactivated influenza vaccine. Study-wide findings and caveats: It was suggested by the authors that few new T cells are recruited by each seasonal influenza vaccination.

Regarding this clonotype: The antigen remains undetermined.

TCRdb itself ran the RT-PCR reads through MiXCR, one entry per CDR3 protein. The sample lists 250,000 to 350,000 distinct CDR3 sequences, about 20% seen once, with 10% in the top ten. J gave up 0 bases and V 5 bases, and 8 bases lay outside the gene matches. The CDR3 is 16 amino acids. Sequences were derived from PBMCs from blood, sampled less than 22 months after vaccination. The gene calls are TRBV12-3 or TRBV12-4 and TRBJ2-3, with TRBD1 matching over 7 bases. The TCR sequence derives from a man aged 50-75 years who received an inactivated influenza vaccine. CDR3 loop: CASSQDRDTSTDTQYF. CDR3 nucleotide sequence: TGTGCCAGCAGTCAAGACAGGGACACAAGCACAGATACGCAGTATTTT.